The TCR beta chain described here comes from a study of CD8 T cells in Susac syndrome. 0.5 to 1 ug RNA was reverse transcribed with random hexamers. In TCRdb, the immunoSEQ multiplex PCR reads were re-called with MiXCR into one record per CDR3 protein. The table includes 200,000 to 250,000 distinct CDR3 sequences, just over 90% detected once. Germline loops: CDR1 SNHLY, CDR2 FYNNEI. The CDR3 sequence is 13 residues long. Trimming stripped 3 bases from V and 4 bases from J, with 9 bases between. The origin of this receptor is a human donor with multiple sclerosis. The rearrangement links TRBV2 to TRBJ1-1; a weak D match, TRBD1 (6 bases). Sequenced sample: CD4+ T cells from PBMCs. In DNA, the CDR3 is TGTGCCAGCAGTGATGTCAGGGGCACTGAAGCTTTCTTT. This codes for CASSDVRGTEAFF.